The sample holds a few counts of the clone carrying this T cell receptor (beta chain). Its cognate antigen is unknown. The germline and genes are mouse ones. The CDR3 end lies 4 residues beyond the end of the read and is filled in from the germline J gene. This sample was included in a study of CD8+ T cells in alopecia areata. Findings of the study overall: Mice showed clearer TCR sharing than patients did, a gap that was possibly HLA-related.

Germline CDR1 and CDR2: NNHDY and SYVADS. The CDR3 sequence is 14 residues long. V lost 5 bases to trimming and J lost 3 bases; unmatched junction nucleotides: 7. The authors sorted pooled cutaneous lymph node cells using CD4, CD8alpha, NKG2D, NKG2ACE and other markers. It was cDNA, reverse transcribed from extracted RNA, that served as the sequencing template. Libraries were prepared by immunoSEQ multiplex PCR; TCRdb keeps only in-frame clonotypes and omits some of them. The specimen has about 270,000 clones, none found just once. This TCR derives from a C3H/HeJ mouse with alopecia areata. Mice of this strain are of MHC haplotype H2-k. V is TRBV13-3 and J is TRBJ1-2; 7 nucleotides agree with TRBD1. The material sequenced was CD4+ T cells sorted from a lymph node. The sequenced part of the CDR3 DNA is TGTGCCAGCAGCCTCAGGGGGAAGGACTCC. It yields the protein CASSLRGKDS. The full CDR3 reads CASSLRGKDSDYTF.